These T cell receptor beta chains were read from a single sample in a study of blood T cell repertoires in COVID-19. Profiling relied on immunoSEQ multiplex PCR, and the TCRdb table lists in-frame clones only, not all of them. Here the sample spans 300,000 to 500,000 clones, more than 75% being singletons. Source material: PBMCs or T cells enriched from blood (not recorded which). These receptors originate from a woman under 40 with acute COVID-19. Both conserved end residues are part of each CDR3.

j_gene | v_gene | CDR3aa
TRBJ1-5 | TRBV27 | CASRDTDSNQPQHF
TRBJ2-2 | TRBV10-3 | CAISSQTGELFF
TRBJ1-5 | TRBV6-2/TRBV6-3 | CASSYSMRDRKANQPQHF
TRBJ2-3 | TRBV24-1 | CATSDRGRGRTDTQYF
TRBJ2-1 | TRBV27 | CASSLMVGGNEQFF
TRBJ1-6 | TRBV27 | CASSFLRGSSYNSPLHF
TRBJ2-5 | TRBV28 | CASSSPPRDRHQETQYF
TRBJ1-3 | TRBV6-5 | CASSQRDTAGNTIYF
TRBJ1-1 | TRBV15 | CATSRDLRSGTEAFF
TRBJ1-1 | TRBV6-5 | CASSLRTGIEAFF
TRBJ1-4 | TRBV6-2/TRBV6-3 | CASSGGQDATNEKLFF
TRBJ1-2 | TRBV10-2 | CASSTGSSYGYTF
TRBJ1-4 | TRBV6-1 | CASSEEPGTANEKLFF
TRBJ1-2 | TRBV6-2/TRBV6-3 | CASSYASRNYGYTF
TRBJ1-4 | TRBV5-1 | CASSLAPGVTNEKLFF
TRBJ2-1 | TRBV7-2 | CASSFRQGATYNEQFF
TRBJ2-7 | TRBV23-1 | CASSHLGRDSFYEQYF
TRBJ2-1 | TRBV3-1/TRBV3-2 | CASSHQEGGEQFF
TRBJ1-2 | TRBV19 | CASTRGGNYGYTF
TRBJ2-2 | TRBV6-4 | CASSPDGDTGELFF
TRBJ2-7 | TRBV27 | CASSSSGGFYHEQYF
TRBJ1-3 | TRBV24-1 | CATSDPTATSGNTIYF
TRBJ2-7 | TRBV2 | CASSEVYRDSHHEQYF
TRBJ2-7 | TRBV7-2 | CASSTGGGQYYEQYF
TRBJ1-1 | TRBV6-2/TRBV6-3 | CASSSGGGTEAFF
TRBJ1-2 | TRBV27 | CASSPTAWTGLGYTF
TRBJ1-2 | TRBV28 | CASSLWAPGNYGYTF
TRBJ1-1 | TRBV7-9 | CASSLVQVAGRGNDEAFF
TRBJ1-6 | TRBV7-2 | CASSLGPGGHSPLHF
TRBJ2-7 | TRBV5-5 | CASRSGTPYEQYF
TRBJ1-2 | TRBV4-1 | CASSQITYYGYTF
TRBJ1-2 | TRBV2 | CASSAGGGQYGYTF
TRBJ2-2 | TRBV24-1 | CATLPNGTGGPGELFF
TRBJ1-5 | TRBV19 | CASSIGGRGNQPQHF
TRBJ2-7 | TRBV28 | CASSFRTPYEQYF
TRBJ2-1 | TRBV24-1 | CATSAGQGYNEQFF
TRBJ1-5 | TRBV30 | CAWPKKGYSNQPQHF
TRBJ2-1 | TRBV10-3 | CAHSQRGQSSYNEQFF
TRBJ2-1 | TRBV24-1 | CATSDSGQGAFYEQFF
TRBJ2-7 | TRBV24-1 | CATSDPGQGSYEQYF
TRBJ2-1 | TRBV3-1/TRBV3-2 | CASSQSRGAYNEQFF
TRBJ1-3 | TRBV19 | CASSILTASGNTIYF
TRBJ1-5 | TRBV6-5 | CATRQFSNQPQHF